A selection of T cell receptor beta chains follows, all from one sample in a study of metastatic and nonmetastatic thyroid tumors. TCRdb re-called clones via MiXCR from the PCR reads. The repertoire has about 12,000 clones, roughly an eighth of them found once; the top ten carry 30% to 35%. Specimen: blood. These receptors came from a female donor with papillary thyroid cancer or a benign thyroid nodule (not recorded which). Some clones in this sample may be carry-over from other donors' samples. Each CDR3 is given with its conserved first and last residue. The D gene is left open where the match is weak. Size values are once, few and many counts, or a class for expanded clones, and some rows have none.

clone_size: NA
d_call: NA
v_call: TRBV28
j_call: TRBJ1-6
cdr3_aa: CATLAQGSYNSPLHF

clone_size: many
d_call: TRBD2
v_call: TRBV7-8
j_call: TRBJ2-5
cdr3_aa: CASSLEGLAGTQETQYF

clone_size: few
d_call: TRBD2
v_call: TRBV5-6
j_call: TRBJ2-3
cdr3_aa: CASSLPFTSGRGGDTQYF

clone_size: medium-sized
d_call: NA
v_call: TRBV6-1
j_call: TRBJ2-2
cdr3_aa: CASRKGNTGELFF

clone_size: NA
d_call: NA
v_call: TRBV2
j_call: TRBJ1-2
cdr3_aa: CASSYTTARTNSNYGYTF

clone_size: many
d_call: NA
v_call: TRBV9
j_call: TRBJ2-1
cdr3_aa: CASSVRSAPRDEQFF

clone_size: many
d_call: NA
v_call: TRBV4-3
j_call: TRBJ2-1
cdr3_aa: CASSQDAAGNEQFF

clone_size: many
d_call: TRBD1
v_call: TRBV7-9
j_call: TRBJ1-1
cdr3_aa: CASSFPGQLNTEAFF

clone_size: medium-sized
d_call: NA
v_call: TRBV28
j_call: TRBJ2-7
cdr3_aa: CATQSPYEQYF

clone_size: many
d_call: TRBD2
v_call: TRBV12-3/TRBV12-4
j_call: TRBJ2-2
cdr3_aa: CASNLAGTRETGELFF

clone_size: many
d_call: NA
v_call: TRBV5-1
j_call: TRBJ1-1
cdr3_aa: CASSYDSNTEAFF

clone_size: many
d_call: NA
v_call: TRBV14
j_call: TRBJ1-3
cdr3_aa: CASSQLTDGNTIYF

clone_size: many
d_call: NA
v_call: TRBV29-1
j_call: TRBJ2-7
cdr3_aa: CSVDKGDEQYF

clone_size: many
d_call: TRBD2
v_call: TRBV20-1
j_call: TRBJ2-1
cdr3_aa: CSASRQLAGAYNEQFF

clone_size: many
d_call: TRBD1
v_call: TRBV4-2
j_call: TRBJ1-2
cdr3_aa: CASSPGQGIWTGDGYTF

clone_size: few
d_call: TRBD2
v_call: TRBV6-2/TRBV6-3
j_call: TRBJ2-3
cdr3_aa: CASSSGTSTYTQYF

clone_size: many
d_call: TRBD2
v_call: TRBV3-1
j_call: TRBJ2-6
cdr3_aa: CASSPGVGLAGNSGANVLTF

clone_size: many
d_call: NA
v_call: TRBV4-3
j_call: TRBJ2-3
cdr3_aa: CASSQDGARGLGDTQYF

clone_size: many
d_call: TRBD2
v_call: TRBV10-3
j_call: TRBJ2-5
cdr3_aa: CATLSGGQETQYF

clone_size: many
d_call: NA
v_call: TRBV16
j_call: TRBJ1-1
cdr3_aa: CASSHRQRNTEAFF

clone_size: NA
d_call: TRBD1
v_call: TRBV19
j_call: TRBJ1-2
cdr3_aa: CASLYRGLGYGYTF

clone_size: many
d_call: TRBD2
v_call: TRBV30
j_call: TRBJ2-7
cdr3_aa: CAWSVLRGRGAHYEQYF

clone_size: many
d_call: NA
v_call: TRBV7-3
j_call: TRBJ2-5
cdr3_aa: CASSLYPNLGTQYF

clone_size: few
d_call: TRBD2
v_call: TRBV6-4
j_call: TRBJ2-3
cdr3_aa: CASSDRSGGGGTDTQYF

clone_size: many
d_call: TRBD2
v_call: TRBV18
j_call: TRBJ2-2
cdr3_aa: CASSELAGALTGELFF

clone_size: NA
d_call: TRBD1
v_call: TRBV6-1
j_call: TRBJ1-1
cdr3_aa: CASKGQGSNEAFF

clone_size: NA
d_call: TRBD2
v_call: TRBV11-2
j_call: TRBJ2-5
cdr3_aa: CASRIGLAGQETQYF

clone_size: NA
d_call: TRBD1
v_call: TRBV2
j_call: TRBJ2-3
cdr3_aa: CASSENRGGTDTQYF

clone_size: many
d_call: NA
v_call: TRBV6-1
j_call: TRBJ2-3
cdr3_aa: CAVRDWGASTDTQYF